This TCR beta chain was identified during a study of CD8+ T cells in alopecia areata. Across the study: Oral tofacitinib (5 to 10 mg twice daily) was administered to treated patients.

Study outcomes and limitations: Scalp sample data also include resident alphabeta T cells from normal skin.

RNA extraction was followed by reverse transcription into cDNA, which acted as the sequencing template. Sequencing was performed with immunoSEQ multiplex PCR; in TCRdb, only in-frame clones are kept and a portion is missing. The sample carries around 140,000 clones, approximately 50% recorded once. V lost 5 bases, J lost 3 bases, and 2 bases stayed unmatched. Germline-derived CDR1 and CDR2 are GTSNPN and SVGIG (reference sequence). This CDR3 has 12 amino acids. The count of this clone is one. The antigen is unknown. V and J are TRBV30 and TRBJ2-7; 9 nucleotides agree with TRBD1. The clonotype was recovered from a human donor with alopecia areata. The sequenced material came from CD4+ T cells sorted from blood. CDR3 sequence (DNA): TGTGCCTGGCGGGACAGGGTCTACGAGCAGTACTTC. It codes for CAWRDRVYEQYF.